This section outlines one T cell receptor (beta chain) sequence together with its context. Produced via immunoSEQ multiplex PCR; TCRdb's table is partial and in-frame only. This table has about 46,000 clones, more than 70% appearing once. The data stem from a study of blood T cell repertoires in COVID-19. The overall study: Material from acute and convalescent COVID-19 was sourced from the United States, Italy and Spain. Sources were T cells, B-cell-depleted T cells, or PBMCs; the material itself was cDNA or gDNA.

This CDR3 has 16 residues. V dropped 4 bases and J dropped 2 bases, with 17 bases sitting between them. Germline CDR1 and CDR2: LGHDT and YNNKEL (reference sequence). The clonotype originates from a woman aged 80 or over with acute or convalescent COVID-19. Sequenced input: peripheral blood. This sequence joins TRBV3-1 (or the pseudogene TRBV3-2) and TRBJ1-2; weak D call: TRBD1 (5 bases). The CDR3, as DNA: TGTGCCAGCAGCCCAGGTGATGGGGCAAGCAACTATGGCTACACCTTC. This gives the protein CASSPGDGASNYGYTF.